A single sample gave rise to the 16 T cell receptor beta chains below, sequenced in a study of cytomegalovirus exposure and HLA in healthy donors. It was with 60 Vbeta and 13 Jbeta primers that the PCR ran. The table came from immunoSEQ multiplex PCR; TCRdb's copy has only in-frame clones and leaves some out. The repertoire holds 200,000 to 250,000 clones, with 85% to 90% as singletons. The material sequenced was PBMCs. Receptors were obtained from a human donor in good health.

This clone was counted once. The chain combines TRBV7-2 with TRBJ2-1; D unresolved. V lost 5 bases and J 8 bases, leaving 10 bases between the germline ends. Germline values: CDR1 SGHTA, CDR2 FQGNSA. The CDR3 covers 12 residues. The CDR3 spells CASSPTVYEQFF. The CDR3 bases are TGTGCCAGCAGCCCTACGGTGTATGAGCAGTTCTTC.

This rearrangement joins TRBV6-1 to TRBJ2-3, with TRBD1 matching 7 bases. The CDR3 sequence is 15 residues long. From germline, CDR1 is MNHNS and CDR2 SASEGT. V gave up 2 bases and J gave up 1 base; unmatched junction bases: 3. CDR3 in DNA: TGTGCCAGCAGTGAACGCACAGGGGGCACAGATACGCAGTATTTT. Its protein product is CASSERTGGTDTQYF.

The chain links TRBV11-2 to TRBJ1-4; the match to TRBD1 covers 8 bases. Per germline, CDR1 SGHAT and CDR2 FQNNGV. V lost 4 bases, J lost 4 bases, and 5 bases stayed unmatched. This CDR3 region has 15 residues. The CDR3, as DNA: TGTGCCAGCAGCTCCCAGGGGGCACTTAATGAAAAACTGTTTTTT. It translates to CASSSQGALNEKLFF. Full variable domain (rest looked up from reference TRBV11-2 and TRBJ1-4): EAGVAQSPRYKIIEKRQSVAFWCNPISGHATLYWYQQILGQGPKLLIQFQNNGVVDDSQLPKDRFSAERLKGVDSTLKIQPAKLEDSAVYLCASSSQGALNEKLFFGSGTQLSVL.

V and J are TRBV14 and TRBJ2-3; TRBD2 matches 9 bases. J lost 6 bases, V lost 2 bases, and 6 bases had no gene match. The CDR3 length is 15 residues. Germline V gives CDR1 SGHDN, CDR2 FVKESK. The CDR3 sequence is CASSQQTSGLDTQYF. The DNA for the CDR3 is TGTGCCAGCAGCCAACAGACTAGCGGATTGGATACGCAGTATTTT.

The genes are TRBV6-6 and TRBJ1-1; 7 bases map to TRBD1. Germline CDR1 MNHNY, CDR2 SVGAGI (reference sequence). The CDR3 contains 13 residues. Losses at the gene ends were 2 bases for V and 12 bases for J; bases not matched to a gene: 9. The DNA for the CDR3 is TGTGCCAGCAGTTACCCTACCGGACAGGCTCCTTTCTTT. It yields the protein CASSYPTGQAPFF.

V usage is TRBV19 and J usage is TRBJ2-7; the D gene is possibly TRBD2 (5 bases). CDR3 length: 14 amino acids. Trimming left V 1 base short and J 0 bases short, with 7 bases between. The germline V gene encodes CDR1 LNHDA and CDR2 SQIVND (reference sequence). In DNA form, the CDR3 reads TGTGCCAGTAGTATAGTTGGGAGCTCCTACGAGCAGTACTTC. Translated: CASSIVGSSYEQYF.

The chain carries TRBV27 and TRBJ1-4, with D possibly being TRBD1 (5 bases). CDR1 and CDR2 (germline): MNHEY, SMNVEV (reference sequence). The V end was cut by 6 bases, the J end by 0 bases, with 11 bases between. CDR3 length: 15 residues. The CDR3 protein is CASRPDRTTNEKLFF. The CDR3 DNA is TGTGCCAGCAGGCCCGACAGAACAACTAATGAAAAACTGTTTTTT.

As for this clone: A read error may produce the germline difference seen at one junction end. The V and J genes are TRBV9 and TRBJ2-1; D unresolved. The germline gives CDR1 SGDLS, CDR2 YYNGEE. This CDR3 has 15 residues. CDR3 in amino acids: CASSGRTPQLNGQFF. The CDR3 DNA is TGTGCCAGCAGCGGTCGAACCCCACAGCTTAATGGGCAGTTCTTC.

This chain connects TRBV11-2 to TRBJ1-2; TRBD1 aligns across 9 bases. The germline V gene has CDR1 SGHAT and CDR2 FQNNGV. The CDR3 totals 15 residues. V dropped 4 bases and J dropped 4; count of bases not matched to a gene: 7. Here the CDR3 reads CASSSHRGLGYGYTF. In DNA form, the CDR3 reads TGTGCCAGCAGCTCCCACAGGGGGCTCGGCTATGGCTACACCTTC.

The V call is TRBV19, the J call TRBJ1-2; D unclear. The CDR3 is made up of 13 amino acids. Trimming removed 3 bases from V and 8 bases from J, with 13 bases in between. Germline CDR1 and CDR2: LNHDA and SQIVND (reference sequence). The CDR3 region is CASSISSSRGYTF. The CDR3 DNA follows: TGTGCCAGTAGTATTAGCAGTTCCAGAGGCTACACCTTC.

The V and J genes are TRBV9 and TRBJ2-3, with D perhaps matching TRBD2 (6 bases). The CDR3 totals 16 residues. V gave up 0 bases and J gave up 2 bases, with 13 bases separating them. Germline V gene sequence: CDR1 SGDLS, CDR2 YYNGEE. The CDR3 here is CASSVGVSGYTDTQYF. In DNA form, the CDR3 reads TGTGCCAGCAGCGTAGGCGTTAGCGGATACACAGATACGCAGTATTTT. Combining the CDR3 with reference TRBV9 and TRBJ2-3 gives the whole variable domain DSGVTQTPKHLITATGQRVTLRCSPRSGDLSVYWYQQSLDQGLQFLIQYYNGEERAKGNILERFSAQQFPDLHSELNLSSLELGDSALYFCASSVGVSGYTDTQYFGPGTRLTVL.

The V call is TRBV19, the J call TRBJ2-2; 10 bases agree with TRBD2. The CDR3 is 15 residues long. CDR1 is LNHDA, CDR2 SQIVND, per germline (reference sequence). V shed 8 bases and J 8 bases; nucleotides not matched to a gene: 11. The CDR3 loop is CASCLGTSVTGELFF. The CDR3 region has the DNA TGTGCCAGTTGTTTGGGGACTAGCGTCACTGGGGAGCTGTTTTTT.

The CDR3 region is CAWRQGSGANVLTF. DNA of the CDR3: TGTGCCTGGAGACAGGGCTCTGGGGCCAACGTCCTGACTTTC. The rearrangement links TRBV30 to TRBJ2-6, with D tentatively TRBD1 (6 bases). V was trimmed by 3 bases and J by 0 bases, leaving 6 bases between them. Per the germline V gene, CDR1 is GTSNPN and CDR2 is SVGIG (reference sequence). CDR3 size: 14 residues.

V usage is TRBV9 and J usage is TRBJ2-3, with 7 nucleotides matching TRBD2. This CDR3 is built from 14 residues. The germline V gene has CDR1 SGDLS and CDR2 YYNGEE. The ends lost 1 base at V and 4 bases at J; junction bases unmatched: 3. Written as DNA, the CDR3 is TGTGCCAGCAGCGTAAGAACTAGCGCAGATACGCAGTATTTT. The encoded protein is CASSVRTSADTQYF.

The chain combines TRBV9 with TRBJ1-5; D remains ambiguous. Trimming pared 4 bases from V and 2 bases from J, leaving 10 bases between. Germline V gene data show CDR1 as SGDLS and CDR2 as YYNGEE. This CDR3 spans 14 amino acids. As DNA, the CDR3 is TGTGCCAGCAGCCCCACGCCGGGCAATCAGCCCCAGCATTTT. Translating gives CASSPTPGNQPQHF.

The V gene is TRBV4-1, the J gene TRBJ2-6; a weak D match, TRBD2 (5 bases). The germline V gene has CDR1 MGHRA and CDR2 YSYEKL. With 0 bases removed from V and 0 bases from J, the gap between germline ends came to 6 bases. The CDR3 loop spans 16 amino acids. As DNA, the CDR3 is TGCGCCAGCAGCCAAGATGGGAGCTCTGGGGCCAACGTCCTGACTTTC. It specifies CASSQDGSSGANVLTF.